This TCR beta chain is from a study of CD8+ T cells in alopecia areata. Broader study findings: Lesional scalp, notably in alopecia totalis/universalis, had clonality above that of normal scalp.

This clone turned up a few times. The antigen remains undetermined. As the sequencing template, cDNA was produced by extracting RNA and reverse transcribing it. The method was immunoSEQ multiplex PCR; TCRdb's version includes in-frame clones alone and lacks a portion of them. The table has hundreds of thousands of clones, around three fifths seen once. As for treatment: oral pan-JAK inhibitor, 5-10 mg twice daily. The CDR3 is made up of 17 amino acids. This sequence originates from a human donor with alopecia areata. The material sequenced was CD4+ T cells sorted from blood, taken between weeks 51 and 52, from a patient treated with tofacitinib. The rearrangement uses TRBV21-1 and TRBJ2-7; the table's TRBD1 call for D was not verified on the DNA. TRBV21-1 is listed as a pseudogene. The CDR3 region is CASSKVPLGQVSYEQYF. Written as DNA, the CDR3 is TGTGCCAGCAGCAAAGTCCCATTGGGACAGGTCTCGTACGAGCAGTACTTC.